The present T cell receptor (beta chain) was sequenced within a study of OX40 agonist ivuxolimab in advanced cancers. Study-wide findings and caveats: CD8+ T cells were the subset that, on average, had more expanded clones than CD4+.

Comments on this clone: Its matching antigen is unknown.

The CDR3 is made up of 14 amino acids. The ends were cut back, 1 base at V and 8 bases at J, with 11 bases in the middle. In germline, CDR1 is SEHNR, CDR2 FQNEAQ (reference sequence). The repertoire was sequenced with immunoSEQ multiplex PCR; TCRdb's copy has only in-frame clones and lacks some. Of 50,000 to 70,000 clones in the sample, roughly 88% were seen once. The rearrangement uses TRBV7-9 and TRBJ1-4, with D possibly matching TRBD1 (6 bases). The input for sequencing was CD4+ or CD8+ T cells sorted from blood, taken in a trial of the OX40 agonist ivuxolimab. The sequence derives from an adult with an advanced solid tumor such as melanoma, head and neck, liver or kidney cancer. This CDR3 reads CASSLGGAIEKLFF. CDR3 DNA sequence: TGTGCCAGCAGCTTAGGGGGGGCAATCGAAAAACTGTTTTTT.